Presented here are 14 T cell receptor beta chains from one specimen sequenced in a study of cytomegalovirus exposure and HLA in healthy donors. The PCR ran on 60 Vbeta and 13 Jbeta primers. TCRdb keeps only in-frame clones here, not all; method: immunoSEQ multiplex PCR. Of 160,000 or so clones listed, roughly 79% are singletons. Sequenced: PBMCs. The receptors originated from a woman aged 18-29 years in good health and CMV-seropositive.

This clone was picked up a small number of times. The J gene is TRBJ1-2, the V gene TRBV4-3, with TRBD1 matching over 9 bases. This CDR3 comprises 15 residues. The trim removed 1 base at V and 4 bases at J, leaving 4 bases unmatched. The germline V gene has CDR1 LGHNA and CDR2 YSLEER. CDR3 in amino acids: CASSQGKGQGYGYTF. The CDR3 DNA reads as TGCGCCAGCAGCCAAGGAAAGGGACAGGGCTATGGCTACACCTTC.

The rearrangement links TRBV19 to TRBJ2-1, with 8 positions matching TRBD2. Trimming cost V 7 bases and J 4 bases; bases outside gene matches: 9. CDR1 is LNHDA and CDR2 is SQIVND in the germline V gene (reference sequence). The CDR3 has 15 residues. CDR3 in DNA: TGTGCCAGTACCATCGGGGGGGCAAGTTACAATGAGCAGTTCTTC. Its protein is CASTIGGASYNEQFF.

CDR3 loop: CASSLSADTQYF. In nucleotides, the CDR3 is TGTGCCAGCAGTTTATCAGCAGATACGCAGTATTTT. The rearrangement joins TRBV28 to TRBJ2-3; D uncertain. The CDR3 is 12 amino acids. Germline V gives CDR1 MDHEN, CDR2 SYDVKM. Trimming removed 1 base from V and 4 bases from J, with 3 bases in between.

The chain recombines TRBV28 with TRBJ1-1, with TRBD1 identical over 10 bases. CDR1 and CDR2 (germline): MDHEN, SYDVKM. This CDR3 spans 17 amino acids. Trimming took 3 bases from V and 12 from J; bases not matched to a gene: 19. CDR3 DNA sequence: TGTGCCAGCAGTTTGTTGGGACAGGGGAGGTCCACGGAATCGACTTTCTTT. Amino acids: CASSLLGQGRSTESTFF.

The chain joins TRBV11-2 to TRBJ2-7, with 7 positions matching TRBD1. Trimming removed 0 bases from V and 2 bases from J; junction bases left unmatched: 7. The CDR3 extends over 16 amino acids. In germline, CDR1 is SGHAT, CDR2 FQNNGV. CDR3 bases: TGTGCCAGCAGCTTAGAGGCAGGGGGTGTTCCCTACGAGCAGTACTTC. Encoded protein: CASSLEAGGVPYEQYF.

V usage is TRBV19 and J usage is TRBJ1-1, with D unclear. V gave up 9 bases and J gave up 1 base, with 9 bases separating them. Per germline, CDR1 LNHDA and CDR2 SQIVND (reference sequence). This CDR3 contains 12 residues. The CDR3 reads CASGWRNTEAFF. The CDR3 region has the DNA TGTGCCAGCGGATGGAGGAACACTGAAGCTTTCTTT.

V gene TRBV19 combines with J gene TRBJ2-5, with a tentative D call TRBD1 (6 bases). The J call could be wrong; TRBJ2-7 is a better fit for the DNA end. In germline, CDR1 is LNHDA, CDR2 SQIVND (reference sequence). This CDR3 comprises 15 residues. Here the CDR3 DNA reads TGTGCCAGTAGTATCGACACAGGGATGACCTACGAGCAGTACTTC. Translated, it gives CASSIDTGMTYEQYF.

The V gene is TRBV7-7, the J gene TRBJ2-7; 12 positions agree with TRBD1. V lost 10 bases, J lost 3 bases, and 13 bases stayed unmatched. The germline CDR1 and CDR2 sequences are SSHAT and FNYEAQ (reference sequence). The CDR3 runs to 16 residues. The CDR3 sequence: CATAGDRGRRLYEQYF. DNA of the CDR3: TGTGCCACAGCGGGGGACAGGGGGCGCCGACTCTACGAGCAGTACTTC.

The chain is built from TRBV7-8 and TRBJ2-7; D is uncertain. This CDR3 has 15 residues. Germline V gene lookup returns CDR1 SGHVS and CDR2 FQNEAQ. V lost 5 bases, J lost 3 bases, and 17 bases lay in between. The CDR3 DNA is TGTGCCAGCAGCGCATACAATACAGAGATCTACGAGCAGTACTTC. Its protein product is CASSAYNTEIYEQYF.

This chain connects TRBV27 to TRBJ1-2; D might be TRBD1 (6 bases). The CDR3 is 14 residues long. Trimming removed 5 bases from V and 5 bases from J, with 15 bases in between. Germline CDR1 reads MNHEY; CDR2 reads SMNVEV (reference sequence). CDR3 loop: CASSPPDSAYGYTF. In DNA, the CDR3 is TGTGCCAGCAGTCCCCCGGACAGTGCTTATGGCTACACCTTC.

The CDR3 spells CASSSGFYNEQFF. CDR3 nucleotides: TGTGCCAGCAGCTCAGGCTTCTACAATGAGCAGTTCTTC. This sequence joins TRBV11-3 and TRBJ2-1; D not certain. Trimming stripped 4 bases from V and 3 bases from J, with 7 bases between. Germline V gene lookup returns CDR1 SGHNT and CDR2 YENEEA. This CDR3 comprises 13 residues.

This chain connects TRBV29-1 to TRBJ2-1, with 7 nucleotides matching TRBD1. Germline CDR1 SQVTM, CDR2 ANQGSEA. The CDR3 contains 11 residues. The V segment lost 6 bases and the J segment 7 bases; nucleotides outside the gene matches: 3. The chain's CDR3 is CSVLQGNEQFF. The CDR3 DNA follows: TGCAGCGTCCTACAGGGGAATGAGCAGTTCTTC.

V and J are TRBV7-2 and TRBJ2-3; 12 bases align to TRBD2. CDR3 size: 16 residues. CDR1 SGHTA and CDR2 FQGNSA come from the germline V gene. J was trimmed by 6 bases and V by 3 bases; bases with no gene match: 7. The DNA for the CDR3 is TGTGCCAGCAGCTTTCTAGCGGGGGGGCAGCGGGATACGCAGTATTTT. This translates into CASSFLAGGQRDTQYF.

The genes are TRBV19 and TRBJ1-5; possibly TRBD1 for D (5 bases). The CDR3 contains 15 residues. Germline-derived CDR1 and CDR2 are LNHDA and SQIVND (reference sequence). Trimming stripped 7 bases from V and 7 bases from J, with 20 bases between. CDR3: CASKGGREAWQPQHF. The CDR3 DNA reads TGTGCCAGTAAAGGCGGCAGGGAAGCATGGCAGCCCCAGCATTTT.